This T cell receptor (beta chain) was found in a study of cytomegalovirus exposure and HLA in healthy donors. Study-wide background: The 130 or so validation repertoires and the approximately 670 first-cohort repertoires shared a platform, a later analysis reported. The study, taken as a whole, reports: Published work reported that the classifier diagnosed cytomegalovirus status with high specificity and sensitivity. Some TCR beta chains (about 170 of them) were listed as cytomegalovirus-associated.

Only in-frame clones appear in the TCRdb table, and some are missing; sequencing was by immunoSEQ multiplex PCR. In the table there are fewer than 300,000 clones, approximately 87% of which are singletons. Note on this clone: Its antigen is unidentified.

The validation cohort, a group of over a hundred subjects, included the donors and was separate from the roughly 620-subject first cohort. Germline V gene lookup returns CDR1 MNHEY and CDR2 SVGAGI. V dropped 4 bases and J dropped 3; count of bases not matched to a gene: 8. This CDR3 is built from 16 residues. The chain joins TRBV6-5 to TRBJ2-3, with 9 bases identical to TRBD2. The TCR sequence derives from a woman under 30 in good health and CMV-seronegative. Sequencing was done on a sample of PBMCs. The CDR3 DNA sequence: TGTGCCAGCAGTTCCCTAGCGGGATCATGGACAGATACGCAGTATTTT. Translated, it gives CASSSLAGSWTDTQYF.